Shown below are 14 T cell receptor beta chains from a single sample sequenced in a study of blood T cells in healthy people across ages. Using a J-beta primer mix together with a sample-barcoded 5' primer, a second PCR was run for about 6 to 12 cycles. TCRdb analysed the 5' RACE reads with MiXCR anew, one entry per CDR3 protein. This table has some 700,000 distinct CDR3 sequences, approximately 43% appearing once. Source material: blood. The receptor set was obtained from a woman aged 60-70 years in good health.

V usage is TRBV10-3 and J usage is TRBJ2-3, with D perhaps matching TRBD2 (6 bases). V was clipped by 3 bases and J by 4 bases, with 11 bases between them. Looked up from germline, CDR1 is ENHRY and CDR2 is SYGVKD. The CDR3 spans 14 residues. Here the CDR3 DNA reads TGTGCCATCAGTGAAGGAGGGAGCGCAGATACGCAGTATTTT. Amino acid sequence: CAISEGGSADTQYF.

The V call is TRBV21-1, the J call TRBJ2-1; TRBD2 reflects the table's D call only, with no check against the DNA. TRBV21-1 is marked as a pseudogene. This CDR3 is 20 amino acids long. CDR3 in amino acids: CASSKEAVTSGRVSYNEQFF. The CDR3 DNA reads TGTGCCAGCAGCAAAGAGGCAGTCACTAGCGGGAGGGTTTCCTACAATGAGCAGTTCTTC.

CDR3 sequence: CASSSGIQIQYF. Here the CDR3 DNA reads TGTGCCAGCAGTTCCGGGATACAGATTCAGTACTTC. The chain employs TRBV12-3 or TRBV12-4 and TRBJ2-7; D may be TRBD2 (5 bases). There are 12 residues in the CDR3. The V end was cut by 4 bases, the J end by 10 bases, with 14 bases between.

The J gene is TRBJ2-5, the V gene TRBV7-2, with D maybe TRBD2 (6 bases). With the DNA end fitting TRBJ2-7 better, the J assignment may be wrong. Germline CDR1 and CDR2: SGHTA and FQGNSA. This CDR3 contains 18 residues. Here the CDR3 reads CASSLVLGRGGKDYEQYF. CDR3 DNA sequence: TGTGCCAGCAGCTTAGTACTCGGGCGGGGAGGAAAGGACTACGAGCAGTACTTC.

In DNA form, the CDR3 reads TGCGCCAGCAGCACCGGACGGGACTCTGGGGCCAACGTCCTGACTTTC. It specifies CASSTGRDSGANVLTF. This chain joins TRBV5-1 and TRBJ2-6; possibly TRBD2 for D (5 bases). CDR3 size: 16 residues. Trimming took 4 bases from V and 0 from J, leaving 11 bases between them. Germline CDR1 and CDR2: SGHRS and YFSETQ.

The chain recombines TRBV7-6 with TRBJ2-7; 7 bases match TRBD1. J gave up 10 bases and V 5 bases, and 11 bases lay outside the gene matches. Germline V lookup: CDR1 SGHVS, CDR2 FNYEAQ. The CDR3 is 13 amino acids. This CDR3 reads CASSTGQEEAQYF. CDR3 coding DNA: TGTGCCAGCAGCACAGGACAGGAAGAGGCCCAGTACTTC.

The genes are TRBV29-1 and TRBJ2-4; D unclear. Trimming shortened V by 5 bases and J by 1 base, and 12 bases separated the two germline ends. Looked up from germline, CDR1 is SQVTM and CDR2 is ANQGSEA. The CDR3 is made up of 14 amino acids. CDR3 protein: CSVWTRSAKNIQYF. The DNA of the CDR3 is TGCAGCGTTTGGACCCGATCTGCCAAAAACATTCAGTACTTC.

The rearrangement joins TRBV29-1 to TRBJ2-7, with a weak D call TRBD1 (6 bases). CDR1 and CDR2 (germline): SQVTM, ANQGSEA. The V gene lost 7 bases and the J gene lost 3 bases, with 13 bases spanning the gap. This CDR3 has 12 amino acids. This CDR3 reads CSAMGQVYEQYF. The DNA for the CDR3 is TGCAGCGCAATGGGACAAGTCTACGAGCAGTACTTC.

The CDR3 loop reads CASSYSGTGEGTQYF. Written as DNA, the CDR3 is TGTGCCAGCAGTTACTCTGGGACAGGGGAAGGGACCCAGTACTTC. The chain carries TRBV6-5 and TRBJ2-5; TRBD1 matches 10 bases. The J segment lost 7 bases and the V segment lost 0 bases, leaving 5 bases of the junction unmatched. CDR3 length equals 15 residues. Germline V lookup: CDR1 MNHEY, CDR2 SVGAGI.

V usage is TRBV2 and J usage is TRBJ1-4; D is perhaps TRBD1 (5 bases). The V and J ends lost 3 bases and 15 bases respectively, with 17 bases between them. This CDR3 comprises 13 residues. The germline gives CDR1 SNHLY, CDR2 FYNNEI. The CDR3 protein is CASSDRQLNHMFF. The DNA of the CDR3 is TGTGCCAGCAGTGATCGACAGCTCAACCATATGTTTTTT.

The V call is TRBV20-1, the J call TRBJ2-7; D call uncertain. With 0 bases removed from V and 6 bases from J, the gap between germline ends came to 9 bases. This CDR3 is 12 amino acids long. Germline V gene sequence: CDR1 DFQATT, CDR2 SNEGSKA (reference sequence). CDR3 DNA sequence: TGCAGTGCTAGAGAGACACGGATCGAGCAGTACTTC. Amino acids: CSARETRIEQYF.

The V and J genes are TRBV28 and TRBJ1-5; D may be TRBD1 (5 bases). Germline V CDR1 and CDR2: MDHEN, SYDVKM. This CDR3 spans 16 amino acids. With 5 bases removed from V and 1 base from J, the gap between germline ends came to 15 bases. The CDR3, as DNA: TGTGCCAGCAGTCCGGGGGGGGGAGGAAGCAATCAGCCCCAGCATTTT. Its protein product is CASSPGGGGSNQPQHF.

The chain has TRBV19 and TRBJ2-3; TRBD1 matches at 9 bases. Unmatched junction bases numbered 12, after V lost 5 bases and J lost 3 bases. The CDR3 is 17 amino acids. The germline CDR1 and CDR2 sequences are LNHDA and SQIVND (reference sequence). The chain's CDR3 is CASSASGTGYLTDTQYF. CDR3 sequence (DNA): TGTGCCAGTAGTGCCTCCGGGACAGGGTATCTAACAGATACGCAGTATTTT. Full variable domain (missing parts from reference TRBV19 and TRBJ2-3): DGGITQSPKYLFRKEGQNVTLSCEQNLNHDAMYWYRQDPGQGLRLIYYSQIVNDFQKGDIAEGYSVSREKKESFPLTVTSAQKNPTAFYLCASSASGTGYLTDTQYFGPGTRLTVL.

Of note for this clonotype: Relative to the germline gene, one junction end is altered; a read error may explain this. V is TRBV30 and J is TRBJ2-1; a possible D gene is TRBD1 (5 bases). The CDR3 is made up of 13 amino acids. Germline V CDR1 and CDR2: GTSNPN, SVGIG (reference sequence). The CDR3 DNA reads TGTGCTTGGGGCCTCAGCCCCCACAACGAGCAGTTCTTC. It encodes CAWGLSPHNEQFF.